The 24 T cell receptor beta chains below were found in one sample sequenced in a study of cytomegalovirus exposure and HLA in healthy donors. This PCR relied on a set of 60 Vbeta primers and 13 Jbeta primers. Sequenced by immunoSEQ multiplex PCR; TCRdb stores in-frame clones only, minus some. This table has roughly 120,000 clones, 55% to 65% appearing once. Sequencing was performed on PBMCs. The origin of the receptors is a woman in her thirties or forties in good health and CMV-seropositive.

The sample holds a few counts of this clone. This chain links TRBV9 with TRBJ2-1; TRBD2 matches 11 bases. This CDR3 is 20 amino acids long. Germline trimming cut 0 bases from V and 2 bases from J; bases unmatched to any gene: 13. The germline gives CDR1 SGDLS, CDR2 YYNGEE. The CDR3 DNA is TGTGCCAGCAGCGTAGTGGGGACCATAGCGGGAGGGCCCACCTACAATGAGCAGTTCTTC. Translating gives CASSVVGTIAGGPTYNEQFF.

The chain combines TRBV4-1 with TRBJ1-1, with 7 bases identical to TRBD1. This CDR3 is 13 amino acids long. Losses at the gene ends were 6 bases for V and 6 bases for J; bases not matched to a gene: 7. Germline CDR1 MGHRA, CDR2 YSYEKL. The CDR3, as DNA: TGCGCCAGCAGGTACACAGGGGCCCCTGAAGCTTTCTTT. Its protein product is CASRYTGAPEAFF.

The genes are TRBV27 and TRBJ2-7; D remains unclear. Germline V gene data show CDR1 as MNHEY and CDR2 as SMNVEV (reference sequence). The CDR3 is 12 residues long. The V end lost 4 bases, the J end lost 0 bases, and 4 bases lay between the germline ends. CDR3 residues: CASSSSSYEQYF. The CDR3, as DNA: TGTGCCAGCAGTTCCAGCTCCTACGAGCAGTACTTC.

This clone was observed a handful of times. V gene TRBV29-1 combines with J gene TRBJ2-5; D is ambiguous. V was shortened by 2 bases and J by 2 bases, with 9 bases between the two germline ends. The V gene's germline CDR1 is SQVTM and CDR2 ANQGSEA. The CDR3 consists of 13 residues. The CDR3 nucleotides read TGCAGCGTTGAACGGCAGGAACAAGAGACCCAGTACTTC. It is translated as CSVERQEQETQYF.

The V and J genes are TRBV2 and TRBJ1-5, with 7 bases matching TRBD1. J lost 6 bases, V lost 10 bases, and 12 bases had no gene match. CDR3 size: 14 residues. Germline V gives CDR1 SNHLY, CDR2 FYNNEI. This CDR3 reads CATQGGVGGQPQHF. The CDR3 DNA follows: TGTGCCACCCAGGGGGGAGTAGGTGGTCAGCCCCAGCATTTT.

The chain is built from TRBV2 and TRBJ2-2; 10 nucleotides line up with TRBD2. The trim removed 6 bases at V and 13 bases at J, leaving 14 bases unmatched. Per the germline V gene, CDR1 is SNHLY and CDR2 is FYNNEI. This CDR3 is built from 15 residues. CDR3 nucleotides: TGTGCCAGCAGCGGACTAGCGGCATTCCTCCCGGGGCTGTTTTTT. Amino acid sequence: CASSGLAAFLPGLFF.

The chain joins TRBV10-2 to TRBJ2-1; TRBD2 aligns across 9 bases. V gave up 3 bases and J gave up 6 bases; unmatched junction bases: 3. The length of the CDR3 is 14 residues. Germline V gives CDR1 WSHSY, CDR2 SAAADI. CDR3 sequence: CASSDVGLANEQFF. The CDR3, as DNA: TGCGCCAGCAGTGACGTGGGACTAGCCAATGAGCAGTTCTTC.

This chain links TRBV6-5 with TRBJ1-3; tentative D call: TRBD1 (6 bases). The CDR3 is 14 amino acids. Trimming shortened V by 3 bases and J by 4 bases, and 10 bases separated the two germline ends. CDR1 and CDR2 from the germline V gene are MNHEY and SVGAGI. CDR3 region: CASSYSGAGNTIYF. The CDR3 DNA sequence: TGTGCCAGCAGTTATTCAGGGGCCGGAAACACCATATATTTT.

This chain connects TRBV10-3 to TRBJ2-7; 8 nucleotides align to TRBD2. After removal of 10 bases from V and 6 bases from J, the junction contained 5 bases not matched to a gene. The CDR3 extends over 11 amino acids. From germline, CDR1 is ENHRY and CDR2 SYGVKD. The CDR3, as DNA: TGTGCCACCAGAGCGGGGGTCGAGCAGTACTTC. This codes for CATRAGVEQYF.

The chain couples TRBV7-6 to TRBJ2-1, with 8 bases matching TRBD1. Germline CDR1 and CDR2: SGHVS and FNYEAQ. J lost 4 bases, V lost 5 bases, and 22 bases had no gene match. The CDR3 spans 20 residues. The CDR3 bases are TGTGCCAGCAGCCTCCCCAGGACAGGGTCTGGGTCCAGGGGTTACAATGAGCAGTTCTTC. Translated, it gives CASSLPRTGSGSRGYNEQFF.

J is TRBJ2-1 and V is TRBV27; D is perhaps TRBD2 (6 bases). Looked up from germline, CDR1 is MNHEY and CDR2 is SMNVEV (reference sequence). The CDR3 sequence is 14 residues long. The V and J ends lost 3 bases and 0 bases respectively, with 6 bases between them. DNA for the CDR3: TGTGCCAGCAGTTTGACTAGCTCCTACAATGAGCAGTTCTTC. It codes for CASSLTSSYNEQFF.

The rearrangement uses TRBV6-5 and TRBJ2-6; 7 bases map to TRBD1. Trimming cost V 6 bases and J 4 bases; bases outside gene matches: 3. CDR1 is MNHEY and CDR2 is SVGAGI in the germline V gene. The CDR3 loop spans 14 amino acids. The CDR3 sequence: CASSTGAGANVLTF. The CDR3, as DNA: TGTGCCAGCAGCACAGGGGCGGGGGCCAACGTCCTGACTTTC.

The chain couples TRBV2 to TRBJ2-7; TRBD2 aligns across 14 bases. V lost 7 bases, J lost 5 bases, and 7 bases stayed unmatched. CDR3 length equals 15 residues. From germline, CDR1 is SNHLY and CDR2 FYNNEI. Written as DNA, the CDR3 is TGTGCCAGCACCGAAGGACTAGCGGGAGGCCACGAGCAGTACTTC. This translates into CASTEGLAGGHEQYF. Complete variable domain (other parts from reference TRBV2 and TRBJ2-7): EPEVTQTPSHQVTQMGQEVILRCVPISNHLYFYWYRQILGQKVEFLVSFYNNEISEKSEIFDDQFSVERPDGSNFTLKIRSTKLEDSAMYFCASTEGLAGGHEQYFGPGTRLTVT.

V gene TRBV29-1 combines with J gene TRBJ2-5; 7 nucleotides agree with TRBD2. J gave up 9 bases and V 0 bases, and 13 bases lay outside the gene matches. The CDR3 covers 15 residues. Germline V CDR1 and CDR2: SQVTM, ANQGSEA. For the CDR3, the DNA is TGCAGCGTTGAAGATCGAAACGGGGCGGGGGAGGCCCAGTACTTC. Its translation is CSVEDRNGAGEAQYF. Supplemented by reference TRBV29-1 and TRBJ2-5, the full variable domain reads SAVISQKPSRDICQRGTSLTIQCQVDSQVTMMFWYRQQPGQSLTLIATANQGSEATYESGFVIDKFPISRPNLTFSTLTVSNMSPEDSSIYLCSVEDRNGAGEAQYFGPGTRLLVL.

This chain links TRBV5-1 with TRBJ2-5; maybe TRBD2 (6 bases). V lost 0 bases, J lost 0 bases, and 9 bases lay in between. This CDR3 has 15 amino acids. Germline V CDR1 and CDR2: SGHRS, YFSETQ. The CDR3 nucleotides read TGCGCCAGCAGCTTGGCCGGCGGGAACCAAGAGACCCAGTACTTC. This codes for CASSLAGGNQETQYF.

The chain carries TRBV5-6 and TRBJ2-7, with TRBD1 matching over 7 bases. Germline V CDR1 and CDR2: SGHDT, YYEEEE. J gave up 3 bases and V 3 bases, and 9 bases lay outside the gene matches. This CDR3 region has 15 residues. CDR3 DNA sequence: TGTGCCAGCAGCTCGTCTCCGGGACAGAGCTACGAGCAGTACTTC. As protein: CASSSSPGQSYEQYF.

CDR3 residues: CASRGTGNTGELFF. The CDR3 DNA reads TGTGCCAGCAGGGGGACAGGCAACACCGGGGAGCTGTTTTTT. V is TRBV28 and J is TRBJ2-2; 8 bases align to TRBD1. Looked up from germline, CDR1 is MDHEN and CDR2 is SYDVKM. With 6 bases clipped from V and 2 bases from J, the junction kept 2 bases outside the gene matches. CDR3 size: 14 residues.

The genes are TRBV4-1 and TRBJ2-5, with unresolved D. TRBJ2-7 explains the end of the DNA better; the J call may be wrong. Germline CDR1 and CDR2: MGHRA and YSYEKL. CDR3 length: 16 amino acids. The CDR3 loop is CASSQGPLSNPYEQYF. CDR3 nucleotides: TGCGCCAGCAGCCAAGGTCCACTAAGTAACCCCTACGAGCAGTACTTC.

The chain combines TRBV10-2 with TRBJ2-5, with 8 positions matching TRBD2. The ends lost 10 bases at V and 2 bases at J; junction bases unmatched: 6. CDR3 length: 13 residues. The germline CDR1 and CDR2 sequences are WSHSY and SAAADI. The CDR3 spells CATLRGGQETQYF. CDR3 sequence (DNA): TGCGCCACACTTCGGGGGGGGCAAGAGACCCAGTACTTC.

The sample holds a few counts of this clone. J is TRBJ2-1 and V is TRBV5-1; 12 bases are a match to TRBD2. Germline trimming cut 3 bases from V and 6 bases from J; bases unmatched to any gene: 16. Germline assignment: CDR1 SGHRS and CDR2 YFSETQ. CDR3 length equals 19 residues. The CDR3 coding sequence is TGCGCCAGCAGCTCGCCGACTAGCGGGAGCGGGGCATGGGGCAATGAGCAGTTCTTC. Its protein product is CASSSPTSGSGAWGNEQFF. The full variable domain, in which reference TRBV5-1 and TRBJ2-1 provide the parts outside the CDR3, is KAGVTQTPRYLIKTRGQQVTLSCSPISGHRSVSWYQQTPGQGLQFLFEYFSETQRNKGNFPGRFSGRQFSNSRSEMNVSTLELGDSALYLCASSSPTSGSGAWGNEQFFGPGTRLTVL.

This clone was counted a single time. The chain couples TRBV5-4 to TRBJ2-5; TRBD2 aligns across 9 bases. The CDR3 sequence is 14 residues long. V shed 3 bases, J shed 3 bases, and the junction held 3 bases outside the gene matches. Germline lookup yields CDR1 SGHNT and CDR2 YYREEE (reference sequence). In DNA form, the CDR3 reads TGTGCCAGCAGCTCCGCGGGAGGGAAAGAGACCCAGTACTTC. Encoded protein: CASSSAGGKETQYF.

This sequence joins TRBV11-2 and TRBJ2-1; the D gene is possibly TRBD2 (6 bases). V was cut by 3 bases and J by 8 bases, with 14 bases left in between. Germline assignment: CDR1 SGHAT and CDR2 FQNNGV. The CDR3 runs 14 residues. For the CDR3, the DNA is TGTGCCAGCAGCTTCACACTAGCTGGCGATGAGCAGTTCTTC. The encoded protein is CASSFTLAGDEQFF.

The chain employs TRBV7-8 and TRBJ1-1, with 9 bases lining up with TRBD1. Trimming at V came to 6 bases and at J to 4 bases, leaving 3 bases not matched to a gene. The CDR3 sequence is 13 residues long. In germline, CDR1 is SGHVS, CDR2 FQNEAQ. The chain's CDR3 is CASRKQGATEAFF. In DNA, the CDR3 is TGTGCCAGCAGGAAACAGGGGGCCACTGAAGCTTTCTTT.

This clone was observed a single time. The chain employs TRBV29-1 and TRBJ2-5, with D possibly being TRBD1 (6 bases). TRBJ2-7 explains the end of the DNA better; the J call may be wrong. The CDR3 is made up of 13 amino acids. The germline V gene encodes CDR1 SQVTM and CDR2 ANQGSEA. The CDR3 nucleotides read TGCAGCGTTGAACAGGACAGCTCCTACGAGCAGTACTTC. This gives the protein CSVEQDSSYEQYF.